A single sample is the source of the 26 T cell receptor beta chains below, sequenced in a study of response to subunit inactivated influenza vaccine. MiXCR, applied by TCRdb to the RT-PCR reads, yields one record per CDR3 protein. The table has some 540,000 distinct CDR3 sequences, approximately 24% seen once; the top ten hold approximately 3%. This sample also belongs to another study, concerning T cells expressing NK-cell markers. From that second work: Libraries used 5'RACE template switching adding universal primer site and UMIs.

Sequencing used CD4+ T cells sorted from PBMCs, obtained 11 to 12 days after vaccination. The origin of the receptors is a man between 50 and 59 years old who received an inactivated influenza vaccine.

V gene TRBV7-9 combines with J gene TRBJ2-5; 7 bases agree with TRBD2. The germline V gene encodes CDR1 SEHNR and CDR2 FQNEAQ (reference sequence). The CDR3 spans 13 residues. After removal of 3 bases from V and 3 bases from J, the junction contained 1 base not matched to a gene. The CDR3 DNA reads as TGTGCCAGCAGCTTCCTAGCGGAAGAGACCCAGTACTTC. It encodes CASSFLAEETQYF.

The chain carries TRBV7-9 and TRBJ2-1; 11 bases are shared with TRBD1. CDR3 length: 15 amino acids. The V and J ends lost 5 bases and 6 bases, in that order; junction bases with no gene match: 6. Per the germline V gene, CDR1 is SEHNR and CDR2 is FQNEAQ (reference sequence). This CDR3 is CASSPGQGGVNEQFF. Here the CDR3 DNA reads TGTGCCAGCAGCCCGGGACAGGGGGGGGTCAATGAGCAGTTCTTC.

The CDR3 DNA follows: TGCGCCAGCAGTCGAGGTCGACAGGGGCCAGGGGAGACCCAGTACTTC. Its protein product is CASSRGRQGPGETQYF. This rearrangement joins TRBV5-1 to TRBJ2-5, with TRBD1 matching 8 bases. Germline CDR1 and CDR2: SGHRS and YFSETQ. Trimming took 5 bases from V and 5 from J; bases not matched to a gene: 14. The CDR3 spans 16 residues.

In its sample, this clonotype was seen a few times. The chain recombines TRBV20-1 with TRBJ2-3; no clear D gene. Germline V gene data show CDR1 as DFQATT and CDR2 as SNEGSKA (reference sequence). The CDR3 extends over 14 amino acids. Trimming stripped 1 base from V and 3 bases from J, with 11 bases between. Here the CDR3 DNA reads TGCAGTGCTAGAGTCGGCGGACCAACAGATACGCAGTATTTT. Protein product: CSARVGGPTDTQYF.

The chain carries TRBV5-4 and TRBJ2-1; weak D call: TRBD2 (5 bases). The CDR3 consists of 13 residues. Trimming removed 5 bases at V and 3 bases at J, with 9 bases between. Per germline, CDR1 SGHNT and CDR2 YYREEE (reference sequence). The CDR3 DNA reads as TGTGCCAGCAGGGAGGACCTCTACAATGAGCAGTTCTTC. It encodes CASREDLYNEQFF.

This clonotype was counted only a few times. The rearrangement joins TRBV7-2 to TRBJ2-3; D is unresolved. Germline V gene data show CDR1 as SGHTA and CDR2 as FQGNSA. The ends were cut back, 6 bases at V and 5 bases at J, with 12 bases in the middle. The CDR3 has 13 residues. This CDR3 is CASRFIPRDTQYF. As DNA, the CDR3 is TGTGCCAGCAGATTTATACCCCGAGATACGCAGTATTTT.

The CDR3 bases are TGTGCCAGCAGTGAGGGAGGGGGCAGGGGTGATACGCAGTATTTT. This codes for CASSEGGGRGDTQYF. The chain couples TRBV12-3 or TRBV12-4 to TRBJ2-3; D is possibly TRBD1 or TRBD2 (7 bases each). Trimming took off 5 bases at V and 6 bases at J, with 18 bases between the two ends. The CDR3 extends over 15 amino acids.

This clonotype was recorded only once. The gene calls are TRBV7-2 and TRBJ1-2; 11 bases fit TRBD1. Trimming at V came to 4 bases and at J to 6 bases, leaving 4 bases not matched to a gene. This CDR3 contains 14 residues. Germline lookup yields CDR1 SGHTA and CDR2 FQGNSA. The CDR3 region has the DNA TGTGCCAGCAGCTACGGACAGGGGGCCGATGGCTACACCTTC. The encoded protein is CASSYGQGADGYTF.

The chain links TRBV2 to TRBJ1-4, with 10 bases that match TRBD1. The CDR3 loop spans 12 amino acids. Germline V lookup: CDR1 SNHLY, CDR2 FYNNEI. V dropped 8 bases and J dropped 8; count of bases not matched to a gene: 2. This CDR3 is CASRDRGEKLFF. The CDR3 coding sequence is TGTGCCAGCCGGGACAGGGGCGAAAAACTGTTTTTT.

CDR3 region: CASSLGTKQGTTDTQYF. The CDR3 region has the DNA TGCGCCAGCAGCTTGGGTACAAAACAGGGGACCACAGATACGCAGTATTTT. This chain links TRBV5-1 with TRBJ2-3; 7 bases align to TRBD1. Per the germline V gene, CDR1 is SGHRS and CDR2 is YFSETQ. The J segment lost 2 bases and the V segment lost 0 bases, leaving 9 bases of the junction unmatched. CDR3 length equals 17 residues.

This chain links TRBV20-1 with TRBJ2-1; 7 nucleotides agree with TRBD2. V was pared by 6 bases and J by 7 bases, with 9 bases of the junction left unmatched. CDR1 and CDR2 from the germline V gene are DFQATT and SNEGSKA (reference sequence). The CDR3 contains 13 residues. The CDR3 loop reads CSAARAGDNEQFF. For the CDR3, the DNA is TGCAGTGCAGCGAGGGCGGGGGATAATGAGCAGTTCTTC.

Here the CDR3 reads CASSVRDRGYEQYF. Here the CDR3 DNA reads TGTGCCAGCAGCGTCCGGGACAGGGGCTACGAGCAGTACTTC. J is TRBJ2-7 and V is TRBV9; the match to TRBD1 covers 10 bases. Trimming cost V 2 bases and J 3 bases; bases outside gene matches: 2. Germline V gives CDR1 SGDLS, CDR2 YYNGEE. CDR3 length equals 14 residues.

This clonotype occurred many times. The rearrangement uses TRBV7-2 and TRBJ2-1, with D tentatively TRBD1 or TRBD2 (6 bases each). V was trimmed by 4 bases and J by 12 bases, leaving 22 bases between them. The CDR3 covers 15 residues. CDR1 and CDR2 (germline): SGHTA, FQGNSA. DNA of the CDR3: TGTGCCAGCAGCTCCGCGGACAGCCTATGGGGGGTGCAGTTCTTC. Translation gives CASSSADSLWGVQFF.

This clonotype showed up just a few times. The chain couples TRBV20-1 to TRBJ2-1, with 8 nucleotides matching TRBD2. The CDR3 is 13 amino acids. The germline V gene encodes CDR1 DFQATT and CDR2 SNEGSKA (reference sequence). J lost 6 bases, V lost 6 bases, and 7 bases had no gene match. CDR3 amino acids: CSAAAGVVNEQFF. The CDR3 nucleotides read TGCAGTGCCGCAGCGGGAGTTGTCAATGAGCAGTTCTTC.

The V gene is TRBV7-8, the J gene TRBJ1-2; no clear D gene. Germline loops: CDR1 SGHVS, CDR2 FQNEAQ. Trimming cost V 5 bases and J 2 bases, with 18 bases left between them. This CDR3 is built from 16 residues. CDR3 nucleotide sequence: TGTGCCAGCAGCCCCTATCGGGCAGCCGGGAACTATGGCTACACCTTC. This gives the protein CASSPYRAAGNYGYTF.

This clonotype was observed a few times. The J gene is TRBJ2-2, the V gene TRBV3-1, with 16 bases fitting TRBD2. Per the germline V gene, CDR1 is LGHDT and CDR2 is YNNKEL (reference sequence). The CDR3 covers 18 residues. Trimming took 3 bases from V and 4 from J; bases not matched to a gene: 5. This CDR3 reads CASSQGLAGGRITGELFF. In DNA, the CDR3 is TGTGCCAGCAGCCAGGGACTAGCGGGAGGGCGTATCACCGGGGAGCTGTTTTTT.

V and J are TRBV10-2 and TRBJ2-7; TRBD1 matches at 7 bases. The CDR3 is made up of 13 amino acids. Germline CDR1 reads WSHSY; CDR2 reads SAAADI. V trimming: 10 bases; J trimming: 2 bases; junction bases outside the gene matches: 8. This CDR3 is CATSGGRTYEQYF. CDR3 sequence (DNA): TGCGCCACGTCAGGGGGACGAACCTACGAGCAGTACTTC.

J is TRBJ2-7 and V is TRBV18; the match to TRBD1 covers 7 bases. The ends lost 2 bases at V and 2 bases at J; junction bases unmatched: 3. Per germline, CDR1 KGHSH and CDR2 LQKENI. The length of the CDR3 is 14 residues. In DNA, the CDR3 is TGTGCCAGCTCACCAACAGGGGCGGCCTACGAGCAGTACTTC. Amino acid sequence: CASSPTGAAYEQYF.

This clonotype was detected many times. This chain's CDR3 is CASSLARSTGSSGANVLTF. The CDR3 DNA follows: TGTGCCAGCAGCTTAGCGCGAAGTACAGGGTCCTCTGGGGCCAACGTCCTGACTTTC. V is TRBV7-2 and J is TRBJ2-6; D is possibly TRBD1 (6 bases). This CDR3 region has 19 residues. The germline V gene encodes CDR1 SGHTA and CDR2 FQGNSA. Trimming pared 0 bases from V and 0 bases from J, leaving 15 bases between.

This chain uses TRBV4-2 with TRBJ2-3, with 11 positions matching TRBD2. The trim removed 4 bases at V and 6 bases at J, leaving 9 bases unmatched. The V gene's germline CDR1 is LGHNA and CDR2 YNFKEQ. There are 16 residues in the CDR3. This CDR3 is CASSLELAGVLDTQYF. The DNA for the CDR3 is TGTGCCAGCAGCCTAGAACTAGCGGGAGTTTTGGATACGCAGTATTTT.

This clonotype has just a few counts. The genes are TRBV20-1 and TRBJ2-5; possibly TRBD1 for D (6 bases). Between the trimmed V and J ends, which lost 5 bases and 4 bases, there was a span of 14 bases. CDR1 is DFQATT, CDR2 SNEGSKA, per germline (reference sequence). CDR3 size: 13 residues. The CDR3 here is CSAQTQGIETQYF. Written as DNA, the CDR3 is TGCAGTGCTCAGACACAGGGTATAGAGACCCAGTACTTC.

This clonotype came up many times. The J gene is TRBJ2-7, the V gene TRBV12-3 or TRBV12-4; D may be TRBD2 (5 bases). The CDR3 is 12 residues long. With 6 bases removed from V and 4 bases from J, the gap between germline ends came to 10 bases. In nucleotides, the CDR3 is TGTGCCAGCAGCCCGGACTTGTACGAGCAGTACTTC. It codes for CASSPDLYEQYF.

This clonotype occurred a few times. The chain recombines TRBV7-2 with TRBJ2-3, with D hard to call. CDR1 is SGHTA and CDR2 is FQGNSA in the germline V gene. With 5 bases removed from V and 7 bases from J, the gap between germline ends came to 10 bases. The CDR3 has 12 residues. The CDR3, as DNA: TGTGCCAGCAGCCAGGAGACCCATACGCAGTATTTT. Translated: CASSQETHTQYF.

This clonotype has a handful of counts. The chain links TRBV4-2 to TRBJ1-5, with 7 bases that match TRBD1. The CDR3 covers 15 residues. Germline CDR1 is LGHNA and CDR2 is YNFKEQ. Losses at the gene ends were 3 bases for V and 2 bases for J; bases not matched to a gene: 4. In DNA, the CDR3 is TGTGCCAGCAGCCAGTTAGACAGGGGCAATCAGCCCCAGCATTTT. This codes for CASSQLDRGNQPQHF.

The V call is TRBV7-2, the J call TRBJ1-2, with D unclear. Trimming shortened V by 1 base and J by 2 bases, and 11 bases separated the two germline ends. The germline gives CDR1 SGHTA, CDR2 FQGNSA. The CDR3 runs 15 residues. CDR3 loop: CASSLVVRDNYGYTF. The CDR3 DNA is TGTGCCAGCAGCTTAGTTGTCAGAGACAACTATGGCTACACCTTC.

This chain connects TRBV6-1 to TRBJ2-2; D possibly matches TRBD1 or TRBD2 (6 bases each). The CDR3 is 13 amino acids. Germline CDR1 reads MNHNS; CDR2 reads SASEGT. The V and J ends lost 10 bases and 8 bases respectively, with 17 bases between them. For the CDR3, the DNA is TGTGCCACAAAAGGAGGGGGGTTAGGGGAGCTGTTTTTT. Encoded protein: CATKGGGLGELFF.